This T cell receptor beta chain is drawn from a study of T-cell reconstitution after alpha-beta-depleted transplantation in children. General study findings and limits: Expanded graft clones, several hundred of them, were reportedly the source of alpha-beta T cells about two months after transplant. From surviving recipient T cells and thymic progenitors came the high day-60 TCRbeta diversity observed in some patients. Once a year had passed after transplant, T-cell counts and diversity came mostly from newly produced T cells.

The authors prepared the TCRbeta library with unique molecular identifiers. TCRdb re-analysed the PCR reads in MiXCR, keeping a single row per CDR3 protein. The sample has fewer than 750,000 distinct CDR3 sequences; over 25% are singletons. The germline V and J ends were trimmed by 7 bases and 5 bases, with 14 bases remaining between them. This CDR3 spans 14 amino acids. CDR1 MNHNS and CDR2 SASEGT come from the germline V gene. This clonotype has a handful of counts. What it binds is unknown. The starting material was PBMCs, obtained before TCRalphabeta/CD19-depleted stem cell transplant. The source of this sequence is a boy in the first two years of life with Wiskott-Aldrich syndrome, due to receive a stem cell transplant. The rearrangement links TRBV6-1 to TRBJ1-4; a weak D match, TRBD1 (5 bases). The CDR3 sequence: CASTRTMGNEKLFF. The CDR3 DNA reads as TGTGCCAGCACCCGGACAATGGGAAATGAAAAACTGTTTTTT.